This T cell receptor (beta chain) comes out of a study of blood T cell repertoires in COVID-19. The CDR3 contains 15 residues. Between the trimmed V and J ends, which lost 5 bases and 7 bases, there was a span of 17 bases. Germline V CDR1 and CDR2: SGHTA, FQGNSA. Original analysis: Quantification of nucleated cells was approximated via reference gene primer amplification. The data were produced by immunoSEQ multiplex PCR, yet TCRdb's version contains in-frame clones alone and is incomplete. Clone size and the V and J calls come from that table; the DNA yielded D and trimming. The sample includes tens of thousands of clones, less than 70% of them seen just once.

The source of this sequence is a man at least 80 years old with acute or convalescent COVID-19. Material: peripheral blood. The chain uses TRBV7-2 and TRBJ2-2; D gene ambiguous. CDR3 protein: CASSPVFLRFGELFF. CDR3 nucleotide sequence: TGTGCCAGCAGCCCCGTCTTTCTCAGGTTCGGGGAGCTGTTTTTT.